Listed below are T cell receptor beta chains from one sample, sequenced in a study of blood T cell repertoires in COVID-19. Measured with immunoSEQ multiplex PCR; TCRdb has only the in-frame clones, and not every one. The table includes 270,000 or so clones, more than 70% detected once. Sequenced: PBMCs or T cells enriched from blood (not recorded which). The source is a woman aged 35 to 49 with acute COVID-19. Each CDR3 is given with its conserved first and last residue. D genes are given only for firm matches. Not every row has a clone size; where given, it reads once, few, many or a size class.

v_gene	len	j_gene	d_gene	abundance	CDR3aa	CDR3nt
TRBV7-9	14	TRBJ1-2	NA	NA	CASSLYPERSGYTF	TGTGCCAGCAGCTTGTACCCGGAGCGTAGTGGCTACACCTTC
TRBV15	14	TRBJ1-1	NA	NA	CATSRQGINTEAFF	TGTGCCACCAGCAGACAGGGGATAAACACTGAAGCTTTCTTT
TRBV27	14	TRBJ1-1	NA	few	CASSFNAGPGSAFF	TGTGCCAGCAGTTTCAACGCGGGACCCGGTTCGGCTTTCTTT
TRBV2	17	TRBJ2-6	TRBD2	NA	CASSEWGGSSGANVLTF	TGTGCCAGCAGTGAATGGGGGGGAAGCTCTGGGGCCAACGTCCTGACTTTC
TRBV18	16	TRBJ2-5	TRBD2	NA	CASSPAGGGQVETQYF	TGTGCCAGCTCACCAGCGGGAGGGGGTCAAGTGGAGACCCAGTACTTC
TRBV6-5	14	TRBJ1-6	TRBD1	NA	CASTPAGGTSPLHF	TGTGCCAGCACCCCGGCAGGGGGCACTTCACCCCTCCACTTT
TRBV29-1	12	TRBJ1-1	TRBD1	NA	CSATRGRTEAFF	TGCAGCGCTACCAGGGGGCGGACTGAAGCTTTCTTT
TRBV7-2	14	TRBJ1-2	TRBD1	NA	CASSLLAGGYGYTF	TGTGCCAGCAGCTTACTCGCAGGGGGCTATGGCTACACCTTC
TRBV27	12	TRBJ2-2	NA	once	CASSRPVGELFF	TGTGCCAGCAGTCGCCCAGTCGGGGAGCTGTTTTTT
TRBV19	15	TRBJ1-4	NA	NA	CASSVQGTANEKLFF	TGTGCCAGTAGTGTTCAGGGGACGGCTAATGAAAAACTGTTTTTT
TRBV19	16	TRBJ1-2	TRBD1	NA	CASSITHWDSYYGYTF	TGTGCCAGTAGTATAACACACTGGGACAGCTACTATGGCTACACCTTC
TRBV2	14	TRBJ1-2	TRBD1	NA	CASSDFTGAGGYTF	TGTGCCAGCAGTGACTTCACAGGGGCGGGTGGCTACACCTTC
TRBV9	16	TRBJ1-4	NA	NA	CASSVGGDTSNEKLFF	TGTGCCAGCAGCGTAGGAGGCGATACTTCTAATGAAAAACTGTTTTTT
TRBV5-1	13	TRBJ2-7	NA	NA	CASSLRGDYEQYF	TGCGCCAGCAGCTTGCGCGGGGACTACGAGCAGTACTTC
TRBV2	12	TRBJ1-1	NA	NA	CASSEQGREGFF	TGTGCCAGCAGTGAACAGGGCAGGGAAGGTTTCTTT
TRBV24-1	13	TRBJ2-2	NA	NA	CATSDYLVGELFF	TGTGCCACCAGTGATTATCTCGTCGGGGAGCTGTTTTTT
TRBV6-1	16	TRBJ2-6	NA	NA	CASSESAGSGANVLTF	TGTGCCAGCAGTGAGTCGGCGGGCTCTGGGGCCAACGTCCTGACTTTC
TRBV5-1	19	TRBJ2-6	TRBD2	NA	CASSPEAGTSRSGANVLTF	TGCGCCAGCAGCCCGGAAGCCGGGACTAGCCGCTCTGGGGCCAACGTCCTGACTTTC
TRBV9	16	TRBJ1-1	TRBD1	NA	CASSGSEQGANTEAFF	TGTGCCAGCAGCGGTAGTGAACAGGGGGCGAACACTGAAGCTTTCTTT
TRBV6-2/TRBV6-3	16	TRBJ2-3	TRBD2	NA	CASSPTSGWGTDTQYF	TGTGCCAGCAGTCCAACTAGCGGGTGGGGCACAGATACGCAGTATTTT
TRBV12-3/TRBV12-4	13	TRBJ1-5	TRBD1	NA	CATGQGADQPQHF	TGTGCCACCGGACAGGGGGCGGATCAGCCCCAGCATTTT
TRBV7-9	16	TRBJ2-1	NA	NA	CASSPGGGSSYNEQFF	TGTGCCAGCAGCCCCGGGGGCGGGAGCTCCTACAATGAGCAGTTCTTC
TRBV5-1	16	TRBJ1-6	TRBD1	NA	CASSLVYGTERSTLHF	TGCGCCAGCAGCTTGGTTTACGGGACAGAACGTTCCACCCTCCACTTT